This T cell receptor beta chain was sequenced for a study of blood T cell repertoires in COVID-19 (dated by TCRdb to the early 2020s). In the study overall: Collaborator samples came from the United States, Italy and Spain and covered acute and convalescent phases of COVID-19. The material from the prospective study consisted of cDNA or gDNA derived from T cells, B-cell-depleted T cells, or PBMCs. Subjects who had been exposed to COVID-19, were actively infected with it, or had recovered from it provided the deeply sampled blood TCRbeta repertoires that made up the dataset. A freely available public database, intended as a resource for researchers studying the immune response to SARS-CoV-2, is where the repertoires were released. Samples came from the ongoing ImmuneRACE study (first 160 participants) plus 1,254 subjects from 6 global collaborators. A de-identified subject ID, COVID-19 status, age in years and sex were almost always included in the sample metadata. HLA class I and class II types, where available, came from metadata supplied by the sample provider rather than from assay-based typing. Findings and caveats that apply to the study as a whole: The amount of clinical and demographic metadata varied by source and participant and was provided uncurated.

The trim is 7 bases for V and 2 bases for J, with a gap of 11 bases between the germline ends. The germline V gene encodes CDR1 SNHLY and CDR2 FYNNEI. The CDR3 sequence holds 13 residues, the cysteine and phenylalanine included. Only the CDR3 part of the read is kept: 39 bases, read in frame from the first base. Participants in the prospective study were aged roughly 18 to 90 years, lived in about two dozen United States geographic areas, and enrolled through a virtual design. In the prospective study, cohorts were assigned on the basis of participant-reported clinical history obtained from a screening survey and a study questionnaire. Recovered participants in ImmuneRACE Cohort 3 were defined as having two consecutive negative NP/OP PCR tests, clearance from a healthcare professional, or resolution of symptoms. In the prospective study, mobile phlebotomists collected whole blood, serum and a nasopharyngeal or oropharyngeal swab from each participant. Prospective study participants could optionally give additional blood draws and questionnaires over an approximately two-month period. Before DNA extraction, prospective study blood samples were shipped either frozen or at room temperature.

To note about this clone: What this receptor recognizes is not known. Qualities for individual bases were not recorded, and no much larger clone is one base off.

TCRbeta CDR3 regions were amplified from genomic DNA by means of the immunoSEQ Assay, a bias-controlled multiplex PCR. The study's processing was this. The number of nucleated cells in each sample was estimated from the amplification of reference gene primers within the assay. Sequence reads were collapsed and filtered to measure the absolute abundance of every unique TCRbeta CDR3 rearrangement. For each sample, productive Simpson clonality was calculated as the square root of Simpson's diversity index over productive rearrangements. Sourced from immuneACCESS, this table was stored by TCRdb with only in-frame sequences that have V and J called. A share of the clones is absent; for the studies checked, an unresolved V gene accounts for under half, and the remainder has no known explanation. V, J and clone size derive from that table, while D and trimming were established from the DNA sequence. Recorded for this sample are about 310,000 clones; 87% of them occurred a single time. More than 8.5% of the sample rests with the top ten.

Sequenced: PBMCs or T cells enriched from blood (not recorded which). The rearranged chain carries TRBV2 and TRBJ1-1; 5 matching bases give a weak D call of TRBD1. This TCR came from a woman younger than 30 who had recovered from COVID-19. The DNA sequence is given as TGTGCCAGCACGGGGGAGGGAAACACTGAAGCTTTCTTT. This sequence encodes CASTGEGNTEAFF.